A single sample gave rise to the 19 T cell receptor beta chains below, sequenced in a study of cytomegalovirus exposure and HLA in healthy donors. Both 60 Vbeta primers and 13 Jbeta primers went into the PCR. The data were produced by immunoSEQ multiplex PCR, yet TCRdb's version contains in-frame clones alone and is incomplete. The table has approximately 110,000 clones, 65% to 75% seen once. Sequenced sample: PBMCs. These receptors came from a man in his forties in good health and CMV-seropositive.

The chain employs TRBV4-1 and TRBJ2-2; a possible D gene is TRBD2 (6 bases). The V end lost 0 bases, the J end lost 0 bases, and 8 bases lay between the germline ends. Germline values: CDR1 MGHRA, CDR2 YSYEKL. This CDR3 has 16 residues. In DNA form, the CDR3 reads TGCGCCAGCAGCCAAGAGTTAGCGGCGAACACCGGGGAGCTGTTTTTT. Its translation: CASSQELAANTGELFF.

This chain joins TRBV18 and TRBJ1-1, with 8 bases aligning to TRBD1. This CDR3 has 16 amino acids. Per the germline V gene, CDR1 is KGHSH and CDR2 is LQKENI. The junction had 7 bases not matched to a gene; V was cut back by 0 bases and J by 4 bases. CDR3 sequence: CASSPPLRGRSTEAFF. CDR3 bases: TGTGCCAGCTCACCACCTCTCAGGGGGCGGAGCACTGAAGCTTTCTTT.

This rearrangement joins TRBV7-8 to TRBJ1-5; weak D call: TRBD1 (6 bases). CDR1 is SGHVS, CDR2 FQNEAQ, per germline. V lost 4 bases, J lost 0 bases, and 16 bases lay in between. The CDR3 length is 17 residues. CDR3 loop: CASSSRPGVTSNQPQHF. As DNA, the CDR3 is TGTGCCAGCAGCTCGCGGCCAGGGGTTACTAGCAATCAGCCCCAGCATTTT.

This clone turned up a few times. The genes are TRBV6-5 and TRBJ2-1; 11 bases match TRBD2. The CDR3 contains 15 residues. V trimming: 6 bases; J trimming: 13 bases; junction bases outside the gene matches: 14. From germline, CDR1 is MNHEY and CDR2 SVGAGI. The CDR3 protein is CASSRSGRADTQQFF. The CDR3 nucleotides read TGTGCCAGCAGCCGTAGCGGGAGGGCCGACACCCAACAGTTCTTC.

This clone appeared a few times. This rearrangement joins TRBV7-9 to TRBJ2-7; possible D gene TRBD1, 6 bases. CDR3 size: 12 residues. The V end lost 5 bases, the J end lost 7 bases, and 12 bases lay between the germline ends. Germline V CDR1 and CDR2: SEHNR, FQNEAQ (reference sequence). CDR3 sequence reads: CASSRDKSEQYV. The CDR3 nucleotides are TGTGCCAGCAGCAGGGACAAGTCGGAGCAGTACGTC.

This clone appeared a few times. The chain is built from TRBV18 and TRBJ2-4; 7 nucleotides line up with TRBD2. Looked up from germline, CDR1 is KGHSH and CDR2 is LQKENI. V lost 4 bases, J lost 7 bases, and 13 bases stayed unmatched. The CDR3 contains 16 residues. The CDR3 is CASSHLSGTAGNIQYF. The CDR3 coding sequence is TGTGCCAGCTCACACCTAAGCGGGACCGCCGGGAACATTCAGTACTTC.

In this sample, this clone turned up a few times. The rearrangement uses TRBV5-8 and TRBJ1-1; D gene unclear. The CDR3 consists of 14 residues. Germline V gene lookup returns CDR1 SGHTS and CDR2 YDEGEE. Trimming pared 2 bases from V and 4 bases from J, leaving 12 bases between. CDR3 nucleotides: TGTGCCAGCAGCTTTCGGTTCCGGGGCACTGAAGCTTTCTTT. Encoded protein: CASSFRFRGTEAFF. The full variable domain, in which reference TRBV5-8 and TRBJ1-1 provide the parts outside the CDR3, is EAGVTQSPTHLIKTRGQQATLRCSPISGHTSVYWYQQALGLGLQFLLWYDEGEERNRGNFPPRFSGRQFPNYSSELNVNALELEDSALYLCASSFRFRGTEAFFGQGTRLTVV.

The rearrangement links TRBV7-2 to TRBJ2-1; the match to TRBD2 covers 7 bases. Trimming cost V 5 bases and J 0 bases; bases outside gene matches: 10. Germline CDR1 and CDR2: SGHTA and FQGNSA. The CDR3 spans 17 residues. CDR3 in DNA: TGTGCCAGCAGCCCCCCTAGCGGCTGGAGCTCCTACAATGAGCAGTTCTTC. Translating it yields CASSPPSGWSSYNEQFF.

The V and J genes are TRBV27 and TRBJ1-1; D ambiguous. Trimming removed 7 bases at V and 4 bases at J, with 16 bases between. This CDR3 contains 14 residues. Germline V CDR1 and CDR2: MNHEY, SMNVEV (reference sequence). This CDR3 reads CASNILAGATEAFF. DNA of the CDR3: TGTGCCAGCAATATCCTAGCCGGAGCCACTGAAGCTTTCTTT.

The chain employs TRBV5-1 and TRBJ2-2, with D possibly TRBD2 on 6 matching bases. V gave up 4 bases and J gave up 8 bases, with 12 bases separating them. The length of the CDR3 is 13 residues. CDR1 and CDR2 from the germline V gene are SGHRS and YFSETQ. The CDR3, as DNA: TGCGCCAGCAGCGCGGGGTCCAGTGGGGAGCTGTTTTTT. Protein sequence: CASSAGSSGELFF. The full variable domain, rest sourced from reference TRBV5-1 and TRBJ2-2, is KAGVTQTPRYLIKTRGQQVTLSCSPISGHRSVSWYQQTPGQGLQFLFEYFSETQRNKGNFPGRFSGRQFSNSRSEMNVSTLELGDSALYLCASSAGSSGELFFGEGSRLTVL.

The V gene is TRBV5-4, the J gene TRBJ1-1; D ambiguous. This CDR3 is built from 15 residues. V dropped 2 bases and J dropped 0 bases, with 11 bases sitting between them. Germline V gene data show CDR1 as SGHNT and CDR2 as YYREEE (reference sequence). CDR3 nucleotide sequence: TGTGCCAGCAGCTTAGAGCCACTGTTGAACACTGAAGCTTTCTTT. Its translation is CASSLEPLLNTEAFF. The whole variable domain, remainder taken from reference TRBV5-4 and TRBJ1-1, is ETGVTQSPTHLIKTRGQQVTLRCSSQSGHNTVSWYQQALGQGPQFIFQYYREEENGRGNFPPRFSGLQFPNYSSELNVNALELDDSALYLCASSLEPLLNTEAFFGQGTRLTVV.

The chain is built from TRBV7-3 and TRBJ2-1, with 9 bases matching TRBD2. The V gene end was trimmed by 1 base and the J gene end by 4 bases; junction bases not matched to a gene: 5. The CDR3 is 16 amino acids. CDR1 and CDR2 from the germline V gene are SGHTA and FQGTGA. CDR3 sequence: CASSLNGGRAYNEQFF. CDR3 bases: TGTGCCAGCAGCTTAAATGGCGGGAGGGCTTACAATGAGCAGTTCTTC.

The chain employs TRBV19 and TRBJ2-5; TRBD2 aligns across 11 bases. Trimming cost V 3 bases and J 4 bases; bases outside gene matches: 4. CDR1 and CDR2 from the germline V gene are LNHDA and SQIVND (reference sequence). The CDR3 consists of 15 residues. CDR3 coding DNA: TGTGCCAGTAGTATTTGGCTAGCGGGAGGAGAGACCCAGTACTTC. Its protein product is CASSIWLAGGETQYF. Looking up the rest from reference TRBV19 and TRBJ2-5 gives the full variable domain: DGGITQSPKYLFRKEGQNVTLSCEQNLNHDAMYWYRQDPGQGLRLIYYSQIVNDFQKGDIAEGYSVSREKKESFPLTVTSAQKNPTAFYLCASSIWLAGGETQYFGPGTRLLVL.

This chain joins TRBV6-6 and TRBJ2-5; D ambiguous. The CDR3 length is 12 residues. Germline V gene lookup returns CDR1 MNHNY and CDR2 SVGAGI (reference sequence). The V and J ends lost 8 bases and 1 base respectively, with 8 bases between them. The CDR3 here is CASGPLQETQYF. DNA of the CDR3: TGTGCCAGCGGCCCCCTCCAAGAGACCCAGTACTTC.

The genes are TRBV28 and TRBJ1-2; 12 bases map to TRBD1. Germline-derived CDR1 and CDR2 are MDHEN and SYDVKM. The CDR3 extends over 21 amino acids. J gave up 3 bases and V 3 bases, and 20 bases lay outside the gene matches. DNA for the CDR3: TGTGCCAGCAGTTTTTCCGGGACAGGGGGCGCCGGGGGTTTTTTGGACTATGGCTACACCTTC. It yields the protein CASSFSGTGGAGGFLDYGYTF.

The chain joins TRBV10-3 to TRBJ2-5; 12 bases are a match to TRBD1. The CDR3 sequence is 17 residues long. The V segment lost 2 bases and the J segment 1 base; nucleotides outside the gene matches: 5. Germline V gene sequence: CDR1 ENHRY, CDR2 SYGVKD. The CDR3 bases are TGTGCCATCAGTGAGCTTTGGGGACAGGGGGCCCAAGAGACCCAGTACTTC. Protein: CAISELWGQGAQETQYF.

The genes are TRBV7-3 and TRBJ2-1, with 8 bases matching TRBD2. Germline V gene data show CDR1 as SGHTA and CDR2 as FQGTGA. The CDR3 sequence is 17 residues long. Trimming removed 5 bases from V and 2 bases from J; junction bases left unmatched: 11. The CDR3 region is CASSLGTSGLPYNEQFF. The CDR3 DNA reads TGTGCCAGCAGCCTAGGAACTAGCGGTCTTCCCTACAATGAGCAGTTCTTC.

The chain joins TRBV11-3 to TRBJ2-3, with D possibly matching TRBD1 (6 bases). The germline V gene encodes CDR1 SGHNT and CDR2 YENEEA. This CDR3 has 16 amino acids. Trimming pared 0 bases from V and 2 bases from J, leaving 12 bases between. The CDR3 sequence is CASSLDPTGNTDTQYF. The CDR3 coding sequence is TGTGCCAGCAGCTTAGACCCTACAGGGAACACAGATACGCAGTATTTT.

This clone was observed a handful of times. The V and J genes are TRBV5-8 and TRBJ2-3, with 8 bases lining up with TRBD1. The V gene's germline CDR1 is SGHTS and CDR2 YDEGEE. The J segment lost 3 bases and the V segment lost 2 bases, leaving 5 bases of the junction unmatched. This CDR3 comprises 15 residues. The CDR3 reads CASSLGQGWTDTQYF. The CDR3 region has the DNA TGTGCCAGCAGCTTAGGACAGGGTTGGACAGATACGCAGTATTTT.